The next 13 T cell receptor beta chains were all read from a single sample in a study of T-cell reconstitution after alpha-beta-depleted transplantation in children. Researchers prepared the TCRbeta library using unique molecular identifiers, the study reports. From the PCR reads, TCRdb called clonotypes with MiXCR, one entry per CDR3 protein. This sample carries 140,000 or so distinct CDR3 sequences, about 8.8% of them seen once, and the ten largest clones take approximately 18%. The sample consisted of PBMCs, mostly from graft donor cells, taken 180 days after TCRalphabeta/CD19-depleted stem cell transplant. The receptor set was obtained from a female patient between 2 and 15 years old who had a stem cell transplant for congenital amegakaryocytic thrombocytopenia, so the T cells may come from the graft donor.

This sequence joins TRBV12-3 or TRBV12-4 and TRBJ1-1; weak D call: TRBD1 (6 bases). CDR3 length equals 17 residues. Trimming pared 6 bases from V and 0 bases from J, leaving 20 bases between. The CDR3 here is CASSLPRDNYMNTEAFF. As DNA, the CDR3 is TGTGCCAGCAGCCTACCTAGGGACAACTACATGAACACTGAAGCTTTCTTT.

V gene TRBV4-1 combines with J gene TRBJ2-4; D tentatively reads TRBD1 or TRBD2 (5 bases each). V lost 3 bases and J lost 15, with 24 bases in between. CDR1 is MGHRA, CDR2 YSYEKL, per germline. The CDR3 has 15 residues. CDR3: CASSHPDRDAASPYF. The CDR3 DNA follows: TGCGCCAGCAGCCACCCCGACCGGGACGCAGCATCTCCGTACTTC.

In this sample, this clonotype turned up a few times. V and J are TRBV7-2 and TRBJ1-5; D gene unclear. Per the germline V gene, CDR1 is SGHTA and CDR2 is FQGNSA. This CDR3 has 15 residues. The V and J ends lost 1 base and 0 bases respectively, with 7 bases between them. As DNA, the CDR3 is TGTGCCAGCAGCTTAGACGGCTATAGCAATCAGCCCCAGCATTTT. Protein sequence: CASSLDGYSNQPQHF. The full variable domain, rest sourced from reference TRBV7-2 and TRBJ1-5, is GAGVSQSPSNKVTEKGKDVELRCDPISGHTALYWYRQSLGQGLEFLIYFQGNSAPDKSGLPSDRFSAERTGGSVSTLTIQRTQQEDSAVYLCASSLDGYSNQPQHFGDGTRLSIL.

This clonotype came up many times. The CDR3 protein is CASSFRQGAGELFF. The CDR3 nucleotides are TGCGCCAGCAGCTTTCGACAGGGCGCCGGGGAGCTGTTTTTT. This chain connects TRBV5-1 to TRBJ2-2; 7 nucleotides agree with TRBD1. CDR1 is SGHRS and CDR2 is YFSETQ in the germline V gene. The CDR3 runs to 14 residues. V lost 2 bases to trimming and J lost 6 bases; unmatched junction nucleotides: 4. Supplemented by reference TRBV5-1 and TRBJ2-2, the full variable domain reads KAGVTQTPRYLIKTRGQQVTLSCSPISGHRSVSWYQQTPGQGLQFLFEYFSETQRNKGNFPGRFSGRQFSNSRSEMNVSTLELGDSALYLCASSFRQGAGELFFGEGSRLTVL.

This clonotype was counted ten times or more. The genes are TRBV27 and TRBJ2-1; the D gene is possibly TRBD1 (5 bases). The CDR3 contains 12 residues. Trimming cost V 3 bases and J 8 bases, with 8 bases left between them. Germline V gene sequence: CDR1 MNHEY, CDR2 SMNVEV (reference sequence). CDR3 protein: CASSLLGDEQFF. CDR3 bases: TGTGCCAGCAGTTTGCTAGGGGATGAGCAGTTCTTC.

This clonotype showed up many times. The rearrangement links TRBV5-1 to TRBJ2-3, with 8 bases aligning to TRBD1. CDR3 length: 19 amino acids. J gave up 2 bases and V 3 bases, and 17 bases lay outside the gene matches. Germline-derived CDR1 and CDR2 are SGHRS and YFSETQ. CDR3 nucleotide sequence: TGCGCCAGCAGCTCGGAACCAGGGGGCCCTAAGATCACCACAGATACGCAGTATTTT. It translates to CASSSEPGGPKITTDTQYF.

CDR3 nucleotide sequence: TGTGCCAGCTCACGTCTGACAGGGTCCGGGGAGCTGTTTTTT. It yields the protein CASSRLTGSGELFF. J is TRBJ2-2 and V is TRBV18; TRBD1 matches at 7 bases. Per the germline V gene, CDR1 is KGHSH and CDR2 is LQKENI. V was clipped by 4 bases and J by 6 bases; unmatched bases: 5. The CDR3 runs 14 residues.

This clonotype was observed many times. The chain recombines TRBV7-9 with TRBJ1-6; D gene unclear. The CDR3 totals 12 residues. V was shortened by 8 bases and J by 9 bases, with 11 bases between the two germline ends. Germline CDR1 SEHNR, CDR2 FQNEAQ (reference sequence). CDR3 in amino acids: CASQRVASPLHF. The DNA for the CDR3 is TGTGCCAGCCAACGGGTGGCTTCACCCCTCCACTTT.

In its sample, this clonotype was seen many times. This chain links TRBV4-3 with TRBJ1-4; D unclear. Trimming removed 2 bases at V and 8 bases at J, with 15 bases between. The germline V gene has CDR1 LGHNA and CDR2 YSLEER. The CDR3 is 15 amino acids. The CDR3 DNA reads as TGCGCCAGCAGCCAACAGGCGACGGTTCGCGAAAAACTGTTTTTT. Translating gives CASSQQATVREKLFF.

Ten or more counts support this clonotype. The chain recombines TRBV6-5 with TRBJ1-2; TRBD1 agrees at 7 bases. Germline CDR1 is MNHEY and CDR2 is SVGAGI. The J segment lost 5 bases and the V segment lost 5 bases, leaving 11 bases of the junction unmatched. The CDR3 runs to 15 residues. The CDR3 DNA reads as TGTGCCAGCAGTCCCGCGACAGGGTGGACTTATGGCTACACCTTC. It specifies CASSPATGWTYGYTF.

This chain connects TRBV12-3 or TRBV12-4 to TRBJ2-7; 9 nucleotides agree with TRBD1. V was clipped by 5 bases and J by 0 bases; unmatched bases: 11. The CDR3 extends over 17 amino acids. The CDR3 nucleotides are TGTGCCAGCAGTCCCCTCCGACAGGGGGGAAGCTCCTACGAGCAGTACTTC. Protein product: CASSPLRQGGSSYEQYF.

This clonotype appeared many times. J is TRBJ2-5 and V is TRBV5-1; 12 positions match TRBD2. Germline lookup yields CDR1 SGHRS and CDR2 YFSETQ. Germline trimming cut 0 bases from V and 1 base from J; bases unmatched to any gene: 1. The CDR3 length is 16 residues. This CDR3 reads CASSLETSGGQETQYF. CDR3 bases: TGCGCCAGCAGCTTGGAGACTAGCGGGGGCCAAGAGACCCAGTACTTC.

This clonotype was seen a handful of times. The CDR3 reads CASNERGALGYEQYF. CDR3 sequence (DNA): TGTGCCAGCAATGAGCGGGGGGCCCTGGGATACGAGCAGTACTTC. The chain recombines TRBV6-2 or TRBV6-3 with TRBJ2-7; the match to TRBD2 covers 9 bases. J lost 4 bases, V lost 7 bases, and 11 bases had no gene match. Germline CDR1 reads MNHEY; CDR2 reads SVGEGT. There are 15 residues in the CDR3.